These T cell receptor beta chains were read from a single sample in a study of T cell responses to AZD1222 COVID-19 vaccine. Sequenced by immunoSEQ multiplex PCR; TCRdb stores in-frame clones only, minus some. The sample holds over 150,000 clones, 70% to 90% seen once. Sequenced here: peripheral blood, sampled on day 0 of AZD1222 vaccination. The receptors were gathered from an adult in good health. Each CDR3 is given with its conserved first and last residue. A D gene is named only where the DNA matches it firmly. Size is stated for part of the rows, as once, few or many counts, or as a class when the clone is expanded.

J gene: TRBJ1-3; D gene: TRBD1; clone size: NA; V gene: TRBV10-3; CDR3 protein: CAIAGQGTILSGNTIYF; CDR3 DNA: TGTGCCATCGCCGGACAGGGAACCATTTTATCTGGAAACACCATATATTTT
J gene: TRBJ2-7; D gene: NA; clone size: NA; V gene: TRBV7-2; CDR3 protein: CASSLFATGYEQYF; CDR3 DNA: TGTGCCAGCAGCTTATTCGCCACGGGGTACGAGCAGTACTTC
J gene: TRBJ1-4; D gene: NA; clone size: few; V gene: TRBV3-1/TRBV3-2; CDR3 protein: CASSQGLRNEKLFF; CDR3 DNA: TGTGCCAGCAGCCAAGGGCTTCGGAATGAAAAACTGTTTTTT
J gene: TRBJ2-5; D gene: TRBD2; clone size: NA; V gene: TRBV12-5; CDR3 protein: CASGLARGLREGRGETQYF; CDR3 DNA: TGTGCTAGTGGTTTGGCAAGGGGTTTGAGGGAGGGCCGGGGAGAGACCCAGTACTTC
J gene: TRBJ1-1; D gene: TRBD1; clone size: NA; V gene: TRBV2; CDR3 protein: CASSVRTGNTEAFF; CDR3 DNA: TGTGCCAGCAGTGTTAGGACAGGGAACACTGAAGCTTTCTTT
J gene: TRBJ2-1; D gene: TRBD2; clone size: NA; V gene: TRBV6-4; CDR3 protein: CASSDETSGSNEQFF; CDR3 DNA: TGTGCCAGCAGTGACGAGACTAGCGGGAGCAATGAGCAGTTCTTC
J gene: TRBJ2-7; D gene: NA; clone size: NA; V gene: TRBV4-3; CDR3 protein: CASSQDRDWTYEQYF; CDR3 DNA: TGCGCCAGCAGCCAAGATCGGGACTGGACCTACGAGCAGTACTTC
J gene: TRBJ1-3; D gene: TRBD1; clone size: NA; V gene: TRBV25-1; CDR3 protein: CASSESRGTGNTIYF; CDR3 DNA: TGTGCCAGCAGTGAAAGCAGGGGGACTGGAAACACCATATATTTT
J gene: TRBJ1-2; D gene: TRBD1; clone size: NA; V gene: TRBV28; CDR3 protein: CASSPGTEWSGYTF; CDR3 DNA: TGTGCCAGCAGTCCTGGGACAGAATGGAGTGGCTACACCTTC
J gene: TRBJ2-1; D gene: TRBD2; clone size: NA; V gene: TRBV6-4; CDR3 protein: CASSAGLADNEQFF; CDR3 DNA: TGTGCCAGCAGTGCGGGACTAGCGGACAATGAGCAGTTCTTC
J gene: TRBJ2-1; D gene: TRBD1; clone size: NA; V gene: TRBV7-9; CDR3 protein: CASSLTGGASNEQFF; CDR3 DNA: TGTGCCAGCAGCTTGACAGGGGGCGCGAGTAATGAGCAGTTCTTC
J gene: TRBJ2-1; D gene: NA; clone size: NA; V gene: TRBV5-1; CDR3 protein: CASSQAVVGEQFF; CDR3 DNA: TGCGCCAGCAGCCAAGCGGTGGTAGGTGAGCAGTTCTTC
J gene: TRBJ2-7; D gene: NA; clone size: NA; V gene: TRBV14; CDR3 protein: CASSQAVTQGPYSYEQYF; CDR3 DNA: TGTGCCAGCAGCCAAGCTGTGACTCAGGGGCCCTACTCCTACGAGCAGTACTTC
J gene: TRBJ2-6; D gene: TRBD1; clone size: once; V gene: TRBV19; CDR3 protein: CASSRQGGSSGANVLTF; CDR3 DNA: TGTGCCAGTAGTCGACAGGGCGGGTCCTCTGGGGCCAACGTCCTGACTTTC
J gene: TRBJ1-3; D gene: NA; clone size: once; V gene: TRBV30; CDR3 protein: CAWSWGARSSGNTIYF; CDR3 DNA: TGTGCCTGGAGTTGGGGGGCGAGGAGCTCTGGAAACACCATATATTTT
J gene: TRBJ1-1; D gene: NA; clone size: NA; V gene: TRBV7-3; CDR3 protein: CASSLSTGSQAFF; CDR3 DNA: TGTGCCAGCAGCTTATCCACCGGGAGTCAGGCTTTCTTT
J gene: TRBJ2-2; D gene: NA; clone size: NA; V gene: TRBV7-3; CDR3 protein: CASRELVTGELFF; CDR3 DNA: TGTGCCAGCCGGGAGTTGGTCACCGGGGAGCTGTTTTTT
J gene: TRBJ2-5; D gene: TRBD1; clone size: NA; V gene: TRBV28; CDR3 protein: CASSSSDREETQYF; CDR3 DNA: TGTGCCAGCAGTTCCTCGGACAGGGAAGAGACCCAGTACTTC
J gene: TRBJ2-3; D gene: NA; clone size: NA; V gene: TRBV10-3; CDR3 protein: CATQDTRGGTDTQYF; CDR3 DNA: TGTGCCACTCAAGACACCCGAGGAGGCACAGATACGCAGTATTTT
J gene: TRBJ1-3; D gene: NA; clone size: NA; V gene: TRBV7-2; CDR3 protein: CASSLVESGLYTIYF; CDR3 DNA: TGTGCCAGCAGCTTAGTCGAGTCAGGGCTTTACACCATATATTTT
J gene: TRBJ2-1; D gene: NA; clone size: NA; V gene: TRBV21-1; CDR3 protein: CASSKDFRGRQRGDEQFF; CDR3 DNA: TGTGCCAGCAGCAAAGACTTCCGCGGGAGACAGAGGGGGGATGAGCAGTTCTTC
J gene: TRBJ2-3; D gene: NA; clone size: NA; V gene: TRBV19; CDR3 protein: CASSDTGLWKQYF; CDR3 DNA: TGTGCCAGTAGTGACACCGGGCTCTGGAAGCAGTATTTT
J gene: TRBJ2-7; D gene: NA; clone size: NA; V gene: TRBV12-3/TRBV12-4; CDR3 protein: CASSLASYEQYF; CDR3 DNA: TGTGCCAGCAGTTTAGCTTCCTACGAGCAGTACTTC
J gene: TRBJ1-5; D gene: NA; clone size: once; V gene: TRBV7-2; CDR3 protein: CASSLEATNQPQHF; CDR3 DNA: TGTGCCAGCAGCTTAGAGGCAACCAATCAGCCCCAGCATTTT
J gene: TRBJ1-5; D gene: TRBD1; clone size: NA; V gene: TRBV24-1; CDR3 protein: CATSDSTGGVNQPQHF; CDR3 DNA: TGTGCCACCAGTGATTCGACAGGGGGCGTTAATCAGCCCCAGCATTTT
J gene: TRBJ2-5; D gene: NA; clone size: NA; V gene: TRBV19; CDR3 protein: CASSIFRRELAKETQYF; CDR3 DNA: TGTGCCAGTAGTATATTCCGACGGGAGCTAGCGAAAGAGACCCAGTACTTC
J gene: TRBJ1-2; D gene: NA; clone size: NA; V gene: TRBV30; CDR3 protein: CAWSLEGGYTF; CDR3 DNA: TGTGCCTGGAGTCTGGAGGGTGGCTACACCTTC
J gene: TRBJ2-3; D gene: NA; clone size: NA; V gene: TRBV6-5; CDR3 protein: CASSSPGHWPTDTQYF; CDR3 DNA: TGTGCCAGCAGTTCCCCGGGACATTGGCCCACAGATACGCAGTATTTT
J gene: TRBJ2-3; D gene: TRBD1; clone size: NA; V gene: TRBV6-2/TRBV6-3; CDR3 protein: CASSYPGQGGPTDTQYF; CDR3 DNA: TGTGCCAGCAGTTACCCCGGACAGGGGGGGCCCACAGATACGCAGTATTTT
J gene: TRBJ2-5; D gene: NA; clone size: NA; V gene: TRBV6-5; CDR3 protein: CASSYSPQQQETQYF; CDR3 DNA: TGTGCCAGCAGTTACTCGCCACAGCAACAAGAGACCCAGTACTTC
J gene: TRBJ2-3; D gene: TRBD2; clone size: NA; V gene: TRBV7-3; CDR3 protein: CASSLTGLAGSDTQYF; CDR3 DNA: TGTGCCAGCAGCTTAACGGGACTAGCGGGTTCAGATACGCAGTATTTT
J gene: TRBJ2-1; D gene: TRBD2; clone size: NA; V gene: TRBV2; CDR3 protein: CASRWERERGEQFF; CDR3 DNA: TGTGCCAGCAGATGGGAGCGGGAGCGCGGTGAGCAGTTCTTC
J gene: TRBJ1-2; D gene: TRBD1; clone size: NA; V gene: TRBV28; CDR3 protein: CASSTPGQGDYGYTF; CDR3 DNA: TGTGCCAGCAGCACCCCGGGACAGGGGGATTATGGCTACACCTTC
J gene: TRBJ2-1; D gene: TRBD2; clone size: NA; V gene: TRBV7-6; CDR3 protein: CASSFSAGGHNEQFF; CDR3 DNA: TGTGCCAGCAGCTTCTCAGCGGGGGGTCACAATGAGCAGTTCTTC
J gene: TRBJ1-1; D gene: TRBD1; clone size: NA; V gene: TRBV30; CDR3 protein: CAWGRGLNTEAFF; CDR3 DNA: TGTGCCTGGGGCAGGGGGCTTAACACTGAAGCTTTCTTT
J gene: TRBJ2-7; D gene: TRBD2; clone size: NA; V gene: TRBV15; CDR3 protein: CATSRVGAGVSYEQYF; CDR3 DNA: TGTGCCACCAGCAGAGTCGGAGCGGGGGTTTCCTACGAGCAGTACTTC
J gene: TRBJ1-4; D gene: TRBD1; clone size: NA; V gene: TRBV6-4; CDR3 protein: CASSDPSDRGTREEKLFF; CDR3 DNA: TGTGCCAGCAGTGACCCCTCGGACAGGGGTACCCGTGAAGAAAAACTGTTTTTT
J gene: TRBJ2-4; D gene: NA; clone size: NA; V gene: TRBV3-1/TRBV3-2; CDR3 protein: CASSQWDKVDIQYF; CDR3 DNA: TGTGCCAGCAGCCAATGGGACAAGGTTGACATTCAGTACTTC
J gene: TRBJ1-3; D gene: TRBD1; clone size: NA; V gene: TRBV2; CDR3 protein: CASREGANGNTIYF; CDR3 DNA: TGTGCCAGCAGAGAGGGGGCTAATGGAAACACCATATATTTT
J gene: TRBJ2-1; D gene: NA; clone size: NA; V gene: TRBV3-1/TRBV3-2; CDR3 protein: CASSQSVSSYNEQFF; CDR3 DNA: TGTGCCAGCAGCCAAAGCGTCAGCTCCTACAATGAGCAGTTCTTC
J gene: TRBJ1-2; D gene: NA; clone size: NA; V gene: TRBV20-1; CDR3 protein: CSASSGVAYGYTF; CDR3 DNA: TGCAGTGCTAGTTCCGGGGTTGCCTATGGCTACACCTTC
J gene: TRBJ2-7; D gene: NA; clone size: NA; V gene: TRBV14; CDR3 protein: CASSHPVNTYEQYF; CDR3 DNA: TGTGCCAGCAGCCATCCCGTGAACACCTACGAGCAGTACTTC
J gene: TRBJ1-1; D gene: NA; clone size: NA; V gene: TRBV6-2/TRBV6-3; CDR3 protein: CASSYGGSHAEAFF; CDR3 DNA: TGTGCCAGCAGTTATGGGGGAAGCCACGCTGAAGCTTTCTTT
J gene: TRBJ2-5; D gene: NA; clone size: NA; V gene: TRBV28; CDR3 protein: CASSSLSPTQYF; CDR3 DNA: TGTGCCAGCAGTTCCCTTTCTCCGACCCAGTACTTC
J gene: TRBJ2-4; D gene: NA; clone size: NA; V gene: TRBV7-2; CDR3 protein: CASSLVPEDIQYF; CDR3 DNA: TGTGCCAGCAGCCTAGTCCCAGAGGACATTCAGTACTTC
J gene: TRBJ1-2; D gene: NA; clone size: NA; V gene: TRBV27; CDR3 protein: CASSFNREDYGYTF; CDR3 DNA: TGTGCCAGCAGTTTCAACAGGGAGGACTATGGCTACACCTTC
J gene: TRBJ1-2; D gene: NA; clone size: NA; V gene: TRBV25-1; CDR3 protein: CASRGWGLDGGYTF; CDR3 DNA: TGTGCCAGCAGGGGGTGGGGGCTAGATGGCGGCTACACCTTC
J gene: TRBJ1-1; D gene: TRBD1; clone size: NA; V gene: TRBV7-9; CDR3 protein: CAGSGGNTEAFF; CDR3 DNA: TGTGCCGGATCAGGGGGGAACACTGAAGCTTTCTTT
J gene: TRBJ2-5; D gene: NA; clone size: NA; V gene: TRBV6-1; CDR3 protein: CASSEYRNTETQYF; CDR3 DNA: TGTGCCAGCAGTGAGTACAGAAATACGGAGACCCAGTACTTC
J gene: TRBJ2-7; D gene: NA; clone size: once; V gene: TRBV7-9; CDR3 protein: CASSSLAGSYEQYF; CDR3 DNA: TGTGCCAGCAGCTCTCTGGCGGGGTCCTACGAGCAGTACTTC
J gene: TRBJ1-5; D gene: NA; clone size: NA; V gene: TRBV5-8; CDR3 protein: CASSSIPQLLNQPQHF; CDR3 DNA: TGTGCCAGCAGCTCGATTCCGCAGCTACTAAATCAGCCCCAGCATTTT
J gene: TRBJ2-5; D gene: TRBD1; clone size: NA; V gene: TRBV10-3; CDR3 protein: CAISEGQGLETQYF; CDR3 DNA: TGTGCCATCAGTGAGGGACAGGGATTGGAGACCCAGTACTTC